This record looks at one T cell receptor (beta chain) sequence and its context. The antigen is not known. This sample is part of a study of shared clonotypes between healthy human individuals. Whole-study results and caveats: Sampling used blood alone; tissue repertoires probably differ. With several donors compared, roughly 5% of naive CD4 clonotypes were shared. Generation of non-shared clonotypes was less probable than generation of clonotypes shared by all four donors.

Sequencing used immunoSEQ multiplex PCR; TCRdb keeps in-frame clones, though not all of them. This sample has some 1.4 million clones, with around 97% found just once. CD4+ cell separation produced CD45RA+ naive and CD45RA-negative memory subsets. The sample taken for sequencing was naive CD4+ T cells sorted from blood. The sample's subset: CD45RA+ positively selected. The clonotype comes from a man aged 30 to 39 in good health.

The CDR3 is CSVRGQAPTYEQYF. The CDR3 coding sequence is TGCAGCGTTAGAGGGCAGGCACCTACCTACGAGCAGTACTTC. The chain joins TRBV29-1 to TRBJ2-7; possibly TRBD2 for D (5 bases). The V end was cut by 5 bases, the J end by 2 bases, with 16 bases between. Looked up from germline, CDR1 is SQVTM and CDR2 is ANQGSEA. This CDR3 contains 14 residues.